The 10 T cell receptor beta chains in this list originate from one sample, sequenced in a study of OX40 agonist ivuxolimab in advanced cancers. Data came from immunoSEQ multiplex PCR; TCRdb stores just in-frame clones and leaves some out. The profile shows approximately 58,000 clones, roughly 85% of them singletons. This specimen was CD4+ or CD8+ T cells sorted from blood, taken in a trial of the OX40 agonist ivuxolimab. All receptors derive from an adult with an advanced solid tumor such as melanoma, head and neck, liver or kidney cancer.

This sequence joins TRBV6-5 and TRBJ1-2; D ambiguous. The length of the CDR3 is 12 residues. V lost 5 bases and J lost 1, with 5 bases in between. Germline loops: CDR1 MNHEY, CDR2 SVGAGI. CDR3 sequence (DNA): TGTGCCAGCAGTCAGATTAACTATGGCTACACCTTC. It encodes CASSQINYGYTF.

The V and J genes are TRBV7-7 and TRBJ2-3, with D perhaps matching TRBD1 (6 bases). The V end lost 1 base, the J end lost 4 bases, and 15 bases lay between the germline ends. Germline V gene lookup returns CDR1 SSHAT and CDR2 FNYEAQ (reference sequence). The CDR3 runs to 16 residues. This chain's CDR3 is CASSLGGRGSADTQYF. The CDR3 DNA reads as TGTGCCAGCAGCTTAGGCGGCAGGGGTAGCGCAGATACGCAGTATTTT.

In this sample, this clone turned up once. The rearrangement joins TRBV9 to TRBJ2-4; perhaps TRBD1 as D (5 bases). The germline CDR1 and CDR2 sequences are SGDLS and YYNGEE. The V and J ends lost 2 bases and 0 bases respectively, with 9 bases between them. The CDR3 runs 15 residues. This CDR3 is CASSVDMLAKNIQYF. The CDR3 DNA reads TGTGCCAGCAGCGTGGACATGCTAGCCAAAAACATTCAGTACTTC.

The chain recombines TRBV5-1 with TRBJ1-2; the match to TRBD1 covers 9 bases. V gave up 4 bases and J gave up 0 bases; unmatched junction bases: 7. Germline loops: CDR1 SGHRS, CDR2 YFSETQ. The CDR3 loop spans 16 amino acids. CDR3 in amino acids: CASSLGGTGTNYGYTF. The DNA of the CDR3 is TGCGCCAGCAGCCTGGGGGGGACAGGGACTAACTATGGCTACACCTTC.

V is TRBV21-1 and J is TRBJ1-2. TRBV21-1 is described as a pseudogene. This CDR3 region has 15 residues. In DNA form, the CDR3 reads TGTGCCAGCAGCACACCGGGGACGGGGGGATATGGCTACACCTTC. This gives the protein CASSTPGTGGYGYTF.

This chain connects TRBV7-9 to TRBJ2-1; D is undetermined. The V end lost 5 bases, the J end lost 9 bases, and 17 bases lay between the germline ends. CDR1 and CDR2 (germline): SEHNR, FQNEAQ (reference sequence). The CDR3 has 14 amino acids. The CDR3 loop is CASSRPYRLTEQFF. CDR3 coding DNA: TGTGCCAGCAGCCGACCTTACCGACTTACTGAGCAGTTCTTC.

The chain couples TRBV7-8 to TRBJ1-5; D not resolved. The CDR3 contains 13 residues. CDR1 and CDR2 from the germline V gene are SGHVS and FQNEAQ. V lost 2 bases and J lost 2, with 4 bases in between. CDR3 residues: CASSLRRNQPQHF. The DNA for the CDR3 is TGTGCCAGCAGCTTAAGACGCAATCAGCCCCAGCATTTT.

This clone was counted between two and nine times. J is TRBJ1-2 and V is TRBV6-1; no definite D call. Trimming removed 1 base at V and 4 bases at J, with 10 bases between. CDR1 and CDR2 (germline): MNHNS, SASEGT. This CDR3 contains 14 residues. CDR3 nucleotides: TGTGCCAGCAGTGAAGATAAAGCACTCTATGGCTACACCTTC. This codes for CASSEDKALYGYTF.

V is TRBV2 and J is TRBJ1-4, with D perhaps TRBD1 (6 bases). Germline V lookup: CDR1 SNHLY, CDR2 FYNNEI. CDR3 length equals 15 residues. Trimming left V 3 bases short and J 6 bases short, with 14 bases between. The CDR3 DNA reads TGTGCCAGCAGTGATATGGGGGCGCGGTATGAAAAACTGTTTTTT. Residues: CASSDMGARYEKLFF.

This chain connects TRBV30 to TRBJ2-5; 7 bases are shared with TRBD2. The CDR3 extends over 12 amino acids. Germline-derived CDR1 and CDR2 are GTSNPN and SVGIG (reference sequence). After removal of 4 bases from V and 2 bases from J, the junction contained 1 base not matched to a gene. CDR3 nucleotides: TGTGCCTGGACTAGCGGACAAGAGACCCAGTACTTC. It specifies CAWTSGQETQYF.